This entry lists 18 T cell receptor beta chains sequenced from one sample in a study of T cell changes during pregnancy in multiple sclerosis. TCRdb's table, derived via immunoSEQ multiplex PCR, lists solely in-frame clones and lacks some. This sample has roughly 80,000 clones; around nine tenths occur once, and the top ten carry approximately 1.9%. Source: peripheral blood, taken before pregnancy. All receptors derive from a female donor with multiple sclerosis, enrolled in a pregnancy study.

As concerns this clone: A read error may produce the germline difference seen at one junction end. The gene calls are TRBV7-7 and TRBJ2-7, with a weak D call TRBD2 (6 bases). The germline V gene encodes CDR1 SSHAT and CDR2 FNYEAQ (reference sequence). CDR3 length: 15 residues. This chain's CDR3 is CASSLGREPSYEQYF. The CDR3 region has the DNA TGTGCTAGCAGCTTAGGTCGGGAGCCGAGCTACGAGCAGTACTTC.

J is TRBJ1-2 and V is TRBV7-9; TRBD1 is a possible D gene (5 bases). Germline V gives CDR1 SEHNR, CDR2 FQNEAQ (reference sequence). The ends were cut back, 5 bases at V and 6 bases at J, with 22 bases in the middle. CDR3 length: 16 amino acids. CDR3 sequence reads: CASSLAGHPGEDGYTF. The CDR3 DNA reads TGTGCCAGCAGCCTGGCCGGACATCCTGGGGAGGATGGCTACACCTTC. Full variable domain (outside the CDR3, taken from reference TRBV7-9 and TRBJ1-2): DTGVSQNPRHKITKRGQNVTFRCDPISEHNRLYWYRQTLGQGPEFLTYFQNEAQLEKSRLLSDRFSAERPKGSFSTLEIQRTEQGDSAMYLCASSLAGHPGEDGYTFGSGTRLTVV.

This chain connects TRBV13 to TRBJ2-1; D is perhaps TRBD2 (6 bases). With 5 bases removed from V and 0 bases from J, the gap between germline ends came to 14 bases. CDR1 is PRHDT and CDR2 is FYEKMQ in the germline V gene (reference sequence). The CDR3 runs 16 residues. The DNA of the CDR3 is TGTGCCAGCAGCCCCTTAGGAGGGGTCTCCTACAATGAGCAGTTCTTC. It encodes CASSPLGGVSYNEQFF.

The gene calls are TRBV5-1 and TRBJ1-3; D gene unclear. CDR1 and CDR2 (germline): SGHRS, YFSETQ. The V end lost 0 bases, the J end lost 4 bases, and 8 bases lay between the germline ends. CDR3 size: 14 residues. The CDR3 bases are TGCGCCAGCAGCTTGGCAGGCTACGGAAACACCATATATTTT. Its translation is CASSLAGYGNTIYF.

The CDR3 sequence is CASSVMERGGYNEQFF. The CDR3 coding sequence is TGTGCCAGCAGCGTGATGGAGCGGGGGGGTTACAATGAGCAGTTCTTC. V and J are TRBV9 and TRBJ2-1; TRBD2 matches at 10 bases. The junction had 6 bases not matched to a gene; V was cut back by 2 bases and J by 4 bases. This CDR3 is built from 16 residues. Germline-derived CDR1 and CDR2 are SGDLS and YYNGEE.

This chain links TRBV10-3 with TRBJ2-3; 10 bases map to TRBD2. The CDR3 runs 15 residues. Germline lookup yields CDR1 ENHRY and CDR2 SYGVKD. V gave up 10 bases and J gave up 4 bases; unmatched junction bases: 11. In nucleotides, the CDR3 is TGTGCCACCAAAGAACCTAGCGGGGGTTCAGATACGCAGTATTTT. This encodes CATKEPSGGSDTQYF.

The chain's CDR3 is CASSILVRYTDTQYF. In DNA, the CDR3 is TGTGCCAGCAGTATTCTAGTGAGGTACACAGATACGCAGTATTTT. The rearrangement joins TRBV2 to TRBJ2-3; unclear D gene. CDR1 is SNHLY, CDR2 FYNNEI, per germline. V gave up 5 bases and J gave up 2 bases, with 14 bases separating them. The CDR3 is made up of 15 amino acids.

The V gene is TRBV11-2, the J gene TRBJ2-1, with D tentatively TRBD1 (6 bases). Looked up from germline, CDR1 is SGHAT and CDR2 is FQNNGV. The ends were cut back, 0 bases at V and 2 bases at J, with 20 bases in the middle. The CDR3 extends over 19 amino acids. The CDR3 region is CASSLDNPDRGITYNEQFF. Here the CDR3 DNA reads TGTGCCAGCAGCTTAGACAACCCGGACAGAGGAATAACCTACAATGAGCAGTTCTTC.

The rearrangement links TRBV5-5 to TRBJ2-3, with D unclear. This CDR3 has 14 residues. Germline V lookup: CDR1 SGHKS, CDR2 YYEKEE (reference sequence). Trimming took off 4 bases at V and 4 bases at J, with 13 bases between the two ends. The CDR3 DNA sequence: TGTGCCAGCAGCCCTATCTCCGTCTCAGATACGCAGTATTTT. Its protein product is CASSPISVSDTQYF.

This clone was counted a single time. The CDR3 here is CASSFRADSYEQYF. In nucleotides, the CDR3 is TGTGCCAGCAGCTTCCGAGCCGACTCCTACGAGCAGTACTTC. The rearrangement links TRBV7-2 to TRBJ2-7; D gene unclear. Germline V CDR1 and CDR2: SGHTA, FQGNSA. V was shortened by 3 bases and J by 0 bases, with 9 bases between the two germline ends. This CDR3 spans 14 amino acids.

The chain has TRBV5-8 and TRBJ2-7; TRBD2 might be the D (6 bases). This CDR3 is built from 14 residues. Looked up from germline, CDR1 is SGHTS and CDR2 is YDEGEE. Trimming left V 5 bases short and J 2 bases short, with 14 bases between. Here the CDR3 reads CASRRRTTPYEQYF. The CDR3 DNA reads TGTGCCAGCAGACGACGGACTACCCCCTACGAGCAGTACTTC.

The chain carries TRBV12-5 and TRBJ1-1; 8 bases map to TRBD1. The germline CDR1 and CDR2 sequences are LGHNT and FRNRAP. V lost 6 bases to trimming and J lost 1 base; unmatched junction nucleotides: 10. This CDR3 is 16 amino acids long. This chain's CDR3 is CASGYHRGWGNTEAFF. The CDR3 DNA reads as TGTGCTAGTGGCTATCACAGGGGGTGGGGGAACACTGAAGCTTTCTTT.

The CDR3: CASSLWGTNTEAFF. For the CDR3, the DNA is TGTGCCAGCAGCTTATGGGGCACGAACACTGAAGCTTTCTTT. The gene calls are TRBV11-2 and TRBJ1-1; D is possibly TRBD1 (5 bases). Germline V gene sequence: CDR1 SGHAT, CDR2 FQNNGV. The V end was cut by 2 bases, the J end by 1 base, with 8 bases between. CDR3 size: 14 residues.

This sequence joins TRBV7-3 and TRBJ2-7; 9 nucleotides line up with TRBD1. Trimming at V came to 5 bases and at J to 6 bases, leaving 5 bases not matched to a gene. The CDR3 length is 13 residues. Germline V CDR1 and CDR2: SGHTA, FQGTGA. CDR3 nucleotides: TGTGCCAGCAGCCTTGGACAGGGGACCGAGCAGTACTTC. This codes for CASSLGQGTEQYF.

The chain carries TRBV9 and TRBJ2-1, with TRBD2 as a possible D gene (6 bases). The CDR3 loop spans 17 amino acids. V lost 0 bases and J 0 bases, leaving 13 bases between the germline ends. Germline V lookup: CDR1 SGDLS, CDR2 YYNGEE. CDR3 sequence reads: CASSVGLAKSSYNEQFF. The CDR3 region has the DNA TGTGCCAGCAGCGTAGGCCTAGCGAAGAGCTCCTACAATGAGCAGTTCTTC.

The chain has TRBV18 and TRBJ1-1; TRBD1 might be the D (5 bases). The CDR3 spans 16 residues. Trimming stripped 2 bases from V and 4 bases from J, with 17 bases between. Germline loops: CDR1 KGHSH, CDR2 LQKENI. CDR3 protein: CASSPGTGAMITEAFF. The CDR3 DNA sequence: TGTGCCAGCTCACCAGGAACAGGCGCCATGATCACTGAAGCTTTCTTT.

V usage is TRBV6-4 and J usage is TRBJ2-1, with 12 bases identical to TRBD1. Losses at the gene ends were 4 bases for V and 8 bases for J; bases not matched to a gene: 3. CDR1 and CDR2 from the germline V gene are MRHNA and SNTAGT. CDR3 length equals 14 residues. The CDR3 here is CASSAGTGGDEQFF. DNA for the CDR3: TGTGCCAGCAGTGCCGGGACAGGGGGCGATGAGCAGTTCTTC.

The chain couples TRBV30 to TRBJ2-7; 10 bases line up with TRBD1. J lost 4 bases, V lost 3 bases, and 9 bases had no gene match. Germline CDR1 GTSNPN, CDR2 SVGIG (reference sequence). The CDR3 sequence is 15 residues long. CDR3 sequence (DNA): TGTGCCTGGAGGGACCCGGGACAGGGGTTTTACGAGCAGTACTTC. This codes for CAWRDPGQGFYEQYF.